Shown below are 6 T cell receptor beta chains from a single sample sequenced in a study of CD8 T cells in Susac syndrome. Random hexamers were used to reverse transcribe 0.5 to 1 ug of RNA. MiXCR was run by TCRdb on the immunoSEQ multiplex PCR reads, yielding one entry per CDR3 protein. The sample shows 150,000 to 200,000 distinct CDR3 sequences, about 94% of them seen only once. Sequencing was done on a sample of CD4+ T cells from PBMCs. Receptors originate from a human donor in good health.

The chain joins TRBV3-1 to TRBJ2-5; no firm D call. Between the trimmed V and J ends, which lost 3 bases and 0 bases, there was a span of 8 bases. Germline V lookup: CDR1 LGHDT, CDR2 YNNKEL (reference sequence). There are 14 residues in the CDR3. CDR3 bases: TGTGCCAGCAGCCAGGGGTTCCACCAAGAGACCCAGTACTTC. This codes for CASSQGFHQETQYF.

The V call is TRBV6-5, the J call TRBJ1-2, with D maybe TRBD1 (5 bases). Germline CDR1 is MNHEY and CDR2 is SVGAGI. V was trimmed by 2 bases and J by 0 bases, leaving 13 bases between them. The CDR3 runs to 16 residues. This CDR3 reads CASSYNPQGSNYGYTF. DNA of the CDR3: TGTGCCAGCAGTTACAACCCCCAGGGTTCTAACTATGGCTACACCTTC.

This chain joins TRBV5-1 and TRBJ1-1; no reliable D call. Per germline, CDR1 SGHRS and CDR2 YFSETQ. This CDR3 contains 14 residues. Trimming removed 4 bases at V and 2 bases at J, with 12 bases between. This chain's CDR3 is CASSLMTANTEAFF. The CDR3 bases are TGCGCCAGCAGCCTTATGACGGCCAACACTGAAGCTTTCTTT. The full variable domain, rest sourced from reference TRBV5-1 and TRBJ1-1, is KAGVTQTPRYLIKTRGQQVTLSCSPISGHRSVSWYQQTPGQGLQFLFEYFSETQRNKGNFPGRFSGRQFSNSRSEMNVSTLELGDSALYLCASSLMTANTEAFFGQGTRLTVV.

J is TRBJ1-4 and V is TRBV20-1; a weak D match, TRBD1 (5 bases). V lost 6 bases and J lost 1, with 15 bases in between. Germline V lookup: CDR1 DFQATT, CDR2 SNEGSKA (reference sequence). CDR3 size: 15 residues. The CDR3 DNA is TGCAGTGCGCCTACTCCTCAGGGAACTAATGAAAAACTGTTTTTT. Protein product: CSAPTPQGTNEKLFF.

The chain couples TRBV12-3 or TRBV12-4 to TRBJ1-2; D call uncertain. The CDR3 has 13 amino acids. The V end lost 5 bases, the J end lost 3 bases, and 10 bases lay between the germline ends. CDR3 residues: CASSPDGDYGYTF. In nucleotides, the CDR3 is TGTGCCAGCAGTCCGGACGGAGACTATGGCTACACCTTC.

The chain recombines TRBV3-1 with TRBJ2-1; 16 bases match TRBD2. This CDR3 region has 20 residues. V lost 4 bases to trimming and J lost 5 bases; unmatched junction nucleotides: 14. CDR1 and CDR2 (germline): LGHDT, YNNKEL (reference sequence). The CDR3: CASSLVVGTSGGAVHNEQFF. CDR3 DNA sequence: TGTGCCAGCAGCCTAGTGGTAGGGACTAGCGGGGGGGCTGTGCACAATGAGCAGTTCTTC.